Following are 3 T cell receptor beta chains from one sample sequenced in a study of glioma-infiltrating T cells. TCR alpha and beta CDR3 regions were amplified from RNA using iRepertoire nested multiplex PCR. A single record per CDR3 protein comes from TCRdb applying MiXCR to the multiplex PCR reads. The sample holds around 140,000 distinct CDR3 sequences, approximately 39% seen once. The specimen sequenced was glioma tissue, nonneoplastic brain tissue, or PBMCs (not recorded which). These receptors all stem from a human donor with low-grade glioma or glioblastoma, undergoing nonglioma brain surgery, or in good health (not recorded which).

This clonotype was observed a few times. The CDR3 reads CASSWPKGTIYF. Here the CDR3 DNA reads TGTGCCAGCAGTTGGCCGAAAGGCACCATATATTTT. This chain connects TRBV28 to TRBJ1-3, with D hard to call. V lost 4 bases and J 9 bases, leaving 10 bases between the germline ends. In germline, CDR1 is MDHEN, CDR2 SYDVKM. The CDR3 is 12 amino acids.

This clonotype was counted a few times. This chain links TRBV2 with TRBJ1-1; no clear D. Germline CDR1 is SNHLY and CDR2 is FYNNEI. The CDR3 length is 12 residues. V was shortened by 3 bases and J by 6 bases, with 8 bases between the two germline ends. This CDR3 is CASSEGTAEAFF. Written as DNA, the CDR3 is TGTGCCAGCAGTGAGGGCACTGCTGAAGCTTTCTTT.

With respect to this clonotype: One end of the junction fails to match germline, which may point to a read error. DNA for the CDR3: TGCGCCAGCAGCCAGGTAGCGACAGGCTACGAGCAGTACTTC. Protein product: CASSQVATGYEQYF. The V gene is TRBV6-2 or TRBV6-3, the J gene TRBJ2-7; possibly TRBD1 for D (6 bases). Germline lookup yields CDR1 MNHEY and CDR2 SVGEGT. This CDR3 comprises 14 residues.